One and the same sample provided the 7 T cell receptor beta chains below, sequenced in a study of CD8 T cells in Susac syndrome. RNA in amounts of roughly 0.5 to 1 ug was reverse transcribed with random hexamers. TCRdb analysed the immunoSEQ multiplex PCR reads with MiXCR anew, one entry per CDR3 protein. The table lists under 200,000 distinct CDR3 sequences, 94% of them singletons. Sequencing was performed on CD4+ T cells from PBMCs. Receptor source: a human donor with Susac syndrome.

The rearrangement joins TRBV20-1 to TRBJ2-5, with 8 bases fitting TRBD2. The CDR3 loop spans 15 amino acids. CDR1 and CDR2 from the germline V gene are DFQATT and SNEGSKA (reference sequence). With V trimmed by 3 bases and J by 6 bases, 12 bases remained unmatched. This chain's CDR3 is CSASGSQRGRKTQYF. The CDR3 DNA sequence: TGCAGTGCTAGTGGTTCCCAGCGGGGGCGGAAGACCCAGTACTTC.

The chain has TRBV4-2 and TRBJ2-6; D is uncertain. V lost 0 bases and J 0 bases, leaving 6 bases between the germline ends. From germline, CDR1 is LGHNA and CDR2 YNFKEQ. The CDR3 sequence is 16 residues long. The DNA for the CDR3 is TGTGCCAGCAGCCAAGACGTGTTCTCTGGGGCCAACGTCCTGACTTTC. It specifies CASSQDVFSGANVLTF.

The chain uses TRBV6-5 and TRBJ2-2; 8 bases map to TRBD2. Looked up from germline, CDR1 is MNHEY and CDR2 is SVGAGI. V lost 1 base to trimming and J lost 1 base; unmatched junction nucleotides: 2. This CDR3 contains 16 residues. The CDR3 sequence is CASSYYGGGNTGELFF. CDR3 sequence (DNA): TGTGCCAGCAGTTACTACGGGGGGGGGAACACCGGGGAGCTGTTTTTT.

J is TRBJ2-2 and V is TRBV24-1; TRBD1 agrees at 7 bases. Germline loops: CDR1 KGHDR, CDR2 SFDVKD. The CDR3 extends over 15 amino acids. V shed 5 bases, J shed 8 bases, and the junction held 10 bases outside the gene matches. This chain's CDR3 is CATSASTGQFGELFF. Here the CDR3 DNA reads TGTGCCACCAGTGCCTCCACGGGACAGTTTGGGGAGCTGTTTTTT.

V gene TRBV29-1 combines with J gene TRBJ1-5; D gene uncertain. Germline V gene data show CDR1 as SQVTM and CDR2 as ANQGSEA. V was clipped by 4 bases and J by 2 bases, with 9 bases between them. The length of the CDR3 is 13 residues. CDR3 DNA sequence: TGCAGCGTTGGTTTTGGGGGCAATCAGCCCCAGCATTTT. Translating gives CSVGFGGNQPQHF. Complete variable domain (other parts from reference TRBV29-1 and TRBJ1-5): SAVISQKPSRDICQRGTSLTIQCQVDSQVTMMFWYRQQPGQSLTLIATANQGSEATYESGFVIDKFPISRPNLTFSTLTVSNMSPEDSSIYLCSVGFGGNQPQHFGDGTRLSIL.

The CDR3 is CASSEFGYYQHF. The CDR3 nucleotides are TGTGCCAGCAGTGAATTCGGCTACTACCAGCATTTT. The rearrangement joins TRBV25-1 to TRBJ1-5; no clear D. The ends were cut back, 1 base at V and 12 bases at J, with 10 bases in the middle. The CDR3 is made up of 12 amino acids. The germline V gene encodes CDR1 MGHDK and CDR2 SYGVNS.

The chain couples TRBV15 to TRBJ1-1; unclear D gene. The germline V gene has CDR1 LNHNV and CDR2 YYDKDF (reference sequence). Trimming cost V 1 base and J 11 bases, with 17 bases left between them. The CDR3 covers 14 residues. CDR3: CATSRVGYTTPAFF. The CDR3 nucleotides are TGTGCCACCAGCAGAGTGGGGTATACCACACCGGCTTTCTTT.